Listed here are 26 T cell receptor beta chains from one sample, sequenced in a study of technical replicates of blood from four donors. Here immunoSEQ multiplex PCR was the method, and the copy in TCRdb shows in-frame clones only, minus some. The table lists 84,000 or so clones, about 95% of them singletons, with 0.25% in the top ten. Material for sequencing was T cells isolated from PBMCs. The receptors stem from a human donor in good health.

V gene TRBV10-1 combines with J gene TRBJ1-1; D is ambiguous. Trimming cost V 3 bases and J 0 bases, with 11 bases left between them. The CDR3 consists of 15 residues. Germline V CDR1 and CDR2: WNHNN, SYGVQD (reference sequence). In DNA, the CDR3 is TGCGCCAGCAGTGATTTCGAGAATATGAACACTGAAGCTTTCTTT. Its protein is CASSDFENMNTEAFF.

The chain has TRBV25-1 and TRBJ2-1, with D unclear. The V end lost 3 bases, the J end lost 7 bases, and 4 bases lay between the germline ends. Per germline, CDR1 MGHDK and CDR2 SYGVNS. The CDR3 is made up of 11 amino acids. CDR3: CASSDLNEQFF. The CDR3 coding sequence is TGTGCCAGCAGTGACCTAAATGAGCAGTTCTTC.

V gene TRBV4-2 combines with J gene TRBJ2-7; the match to TRBD2 covers 7 bases. The CDR3 is 17 amino acids. After removal of 0 bases from V and 1 base from J, the junction contained 9 bases not matched to a gene. Germline CDR1 is LGHNA and CDR2 is YNFKEQ. The CDR3: CASSQEGRGMGSYEQYF. In DNA form, the CDR3 reads TGTGCCAGCAGCCAAGAGGGGCGGGGGATGGGATCCTACGAGCAGTACTTC.

The J gene is TRBJ2-7, the V gene TRBV6-1; 8 bases line up with TRBD2. The CDR3 length is 13 residues. Germline V CDR1 and CDR2: MNHNS, SASEGT. V dropped 11 bases and J dropped 0; count of bases not matched to a gene: 6. DNA of the CDR3: TGTGCCCTGACCGGGGGGGTCTCCTACGAGCAGTACTTC. It encodes CALTGGVSYEQYF.

V is TRBV28 and J is TRBJ2-7; D may be TRBD2 (7 bases). In germline, CDR1 is MDHEN, CDR2 SYDVKM. Trimming shortened V by 1 base and J by 6 bases, and 16 bases separated the two germline ends. CDR3 length: 15 amino acids. CDR3 sequence: CASSLSIGGASEQYF. The CDR3 DNA sequence: TGTGCCAGCAGTTTATCAATTGGGGGGGCTAGCGAGCAGTACTTC.

V is TRBV6-1 and J is TRBJ1-1; perhaps TRBD1 as D (6 bases). Germline V gives CDR1 MNHNS, CDR2 SASEGT. V shed 8 bases and J shed 2 bases, with 12 bases lying between them. The CDR3 totals 13 residues. The CDR3 coding sequence is TGTGCCAGCGTAGGACAGACCAACACTGAAGCTTTCTTT. Protein: CASVGQTNTEAFF.

The genes are TRBV19 and TRBJ2-2; tentatively, D is TRBD1 (6 bases). The germline gives CDR1 LNHDA, CDR2 SQIVND (reference sequence). The CDR3 length is 13 residues. V shed 4 bases and J shed 8 bases, with 11 bases lying between them. The CDR3 loop reads CASSSLGGGELFF. CDR3 coding DNA: TGTGCCAGTAGTAGCCTAGGGGGAGGGGAGCTGTTTTTT.

This sequence joins TRBV9 and TRBJ2-1; 10 positions match TRBD2. V dropped 3 bases and J dropped 0; count of bases not matched to a gene: 3. Per germline, CDR1 SGDLS and CDR2 YYNGEE. CDR3 length: 16 amino acids. The CDR3 nucleotides are TGTGCCAGCAGCGGCAGCGGGGGGGCCTCCTACAATGAGCAGTTCTTC. It encodes CASSGSGGASYNEQFF. Complete variable domain (other parts from reference TRBV9 and TRBJ2-1): DSGVTQTPKHLITATGQRVTLRCSPRSGDLSVYWYQQSLDQGLQFLIQYYNGEERAKGNILERFSAQQFPDLHSELNLSSLELGDSALYFCASSGSGGASYNEQFFGPGTRLTVL.

V and J are TRBV15 and TRBJ2-4, with unresolved D. Trimming took off 3 bases at V and 10 bases at J, with 7 bases between the two ends. The CDR3 extends over 11 amino acids. Germline CDR1 and CDR2: LNHNV and YYDKDF (reference sequence). The CDR3 is CATSSFRIQYF. DNA of the CDR3: TGTGCCACCAGCAGCTTTCGGATTCAGTACTTC. Combining the CDR3 with reference TRBV15 and TRBJ2-4 gives the whole variable domain DAMVIQNPRYQVTQFGKPVTLSCSQTLNHNVMYWYQQKSSQAPKLLFHYYDKDFNNEADTPDNFQSRRPNTSFCFLDIRSPGLGDTAMYLCATSSFRIQYFGAGTRLSVL.

This chain uses TRBV10-3 with TRBJ2-1; TRBD2 is a possible D gene (6 bases). V was clipped by 6 bases and J by 10 bases, with 16 bases between them. Germline values: CDR1 ENHRY, CDR2 SYGVKD. This CDR3 spans 13 amino acids. Here the CDR3 DNA reads TGTGCCATCAGCATAGTCCCAGGGAGGGAGCAGTTCTTC. This gives the protein CAISIVPGREQFF.

The CDR3, as DNA: TGCGCCAGCAGCCAAGTATGGCAGGGTCTAACTAGCAATCAGCCCCAGCATTTT. It specifies CASSQVWQGLTSNQPQHF. The chain uses TRBV4-1 and TRBJ1-5; D possibly corresponds to TRBD1 (5 bases). The V end lost 1 base, the J end lost 0 bases, and 16 bases lay between the germline ends. This CDR3 comprises 18 residues. Per the germline V gene, CDR1 is MGHRA and CDR2 is YSYEKL.

The J gene is TRBJ2-5, the V gene TRBV27; the match to TRBD1 covers 7 bases. CDR3 length: 14 amino acids. Trimming took 7 bases from V and 2 from J; bases not matched to a gene: 7. Germline assignment: CDR1 MNHEY and CDR2 SMNVEV (reference sequence). The CDR3 reads CASTQLGQQETQYF. The CDR3 DNA sequence: TGTGCCAGCACCCAATTGGGACAGCAAGAGACCCAGTACTTC.

The chain links TRBV5-1 to TRBJ2-1; 7 nucleotides align to TRBD1. CDR1 SGHRS and CDR2 YFSETQ come from the germline V gene. CDR3 length: 16 amino acids. The trim removed 4 bases at V and 1 base at J, leaving 8 bases unmatched. The CDR3 DNA sequence: TGCGCCAGCAGCCGCGCGCTGGACAGGTCCTACAATGAGCAGTTCTTC. Amino acid sequence: CASSRALDRSYNEQFF.

This rearrangement joins TRBV6-5 to TRBJ1-1; D is unresolved. CDR1 MNHEY and CDR2 SVGAGI come from the germline V gene. Trimming shortened V by 0 bases and J by 9 bases, and 17 bases separated the two germline ends. The CDR3 loop spans 15 amino acids. The CDR3 DNA reads TGTGCCAGCAGTTACTCTTTATCCATGCAGTCGAAAGCTTTCTTT. Protein product: CASSYSLSMQSKAFF.

The chain recombines TRBV11-3 with TRBJ2-7; D is uncertain. V shed 5 bases and J shed 2 bases, with 7 bases lying between them. The CDR3 covers 12 residues. CDR1 and CDR2 (germline): SGHNT, YENEEA. Here the CDR3 DNA reads TGTGCCAGCAGCCGAACACCCTACGAGCAGTACTTC. Translation gives CASSRTPYEQYF.

This rearrangement joins TRBV11-2 to TRBJ2-4; TRBD2 matches 9 bases. This CDR3 contains 16 residues. V dropped 5 bases and J dropped 1; count of bases not matched to a gene: 6. CDR1 is SGHAT, CDR2 FQNNGV, per germline. The CDR3 DNA follows: TGTGCCAGCAGCGATAGCGGGGGTAGGGCCAAAAACATTCAGTACTTC. This translates into CASSDSGGRAKNIQYF.

This clone was found once. The V and J genes are TRBV28 and TRBJ2-7; perhaps TRBD1 as D (7 bases). CDR1 MDHEN and CDR2 SYDVKM come from the germline V gene. Between the trimmed V and J ends, which lost 5 bases and 6 bases, there was a span of 20 bases. The CDR3 has 15 amino acids. The DNA for the CDR3 is TGTGCCAGCAGTATGCCAAGGAGGGGGCACCCCGAGCAGTACTTC. Protein product: CASSMPRRGHPEQYF. The variable domain in full, with the rest retrieved from reference TRBV28 and TRBJ2-7, is DVKVTQSSRYLVKRTGEKVFLECVQDMDHENMFWYRQDPGLGLRLIYFSYDVKMKEKGDIPEGYSVSREKKERFSLILESASTNQTSMYLCASSMPRRGHPEQYFGPGTRLTVT.

The chain's CDR3 is CASTDSHLEKLFF. The CDR3 DNA follows: TGTGCCAGCACCGACAGTCACCTAGAAAAACTGTTTTTT. V is TRBV27 and J is TRBJ1-4, with D tentatively TRBD1 (5 bases). The CDR3 spans 13 residues. CDR1 and CDR2 from the germline V gene are MNHEY and SMNVEV (reference sequence). V was shortened by 7 bases and J by 8 bases, with 14 bases between the two germline ends.

This rearrangement joins TRBV5-4 to TRBJ2-5; D remains unclear. This CDR3 has 13 residues. The germline V gene has CDR1 SGHNT and CDR2 YYREEE (reference sequence). With 0 bases removed from V and 5 bases from J, the gap between germline ends came to 8 bases. The CDR3 coding sequence is TGTGCCAGCAGCTTGGCCCTGGAGGAGACCCAGTACTTC. It yields the protein CASSLALEETQYF.

The chain carries TRBV7-9 and TRBJ1-1; TRBD1 matches at 11 bases. CDR3 length equals 15 residues. With 1 base clipped from V and 5 bases from J, the junction kept 3 bases outside the gene matches. CDR1 and CDR2 (germline): SEHNR, FQNEAQ (reference sequence). CDR3 nucleotides: TGTGCCAGCAGCTTAGGAGGGACAGGGGGAACTGAAGCTTTCTTT. Encoded protein: CASSLGGTGGTEAFF.

The chain carries TRBV7-2 and TRBJ2-1; D possibly corresponds to TRBD2 (6 bases). The V end was cut by 3 bases, the J end by 8 bases, with 17 bases between. The CDR3 is made up of 15 amino acids. Germline V CDR1 and CDR2: SGHTA, FQGNSA. The CDR3 region has the DNA TGTGCCAGCAGCTTTGGCGGGGCTTCGGGGGATGAGCAGTTCTTC. It encodes CASSFGGASGDEQFF.

The gene calls are TRBV11-2 and TRBJ2-1; the match to TRBD2 covers 10 bases. The CDR3 length is 13 residues. Germline trimming cut 7 bases from V and 9 bases from J; bases unmatched to any gene: 6. Germline loops: CDR1 SGHAT, CDR2 FQNNGV. In DNA, the CDR3 is TGTGCCAGCATCGGGACTAGCGACCGTGAGCAGTTCTTC. Translated, it gives CASIGTSDREQFF.

This rearrangement joins TRBV6-5 to TRBJ1-5; D is possibly TRBD1 (5 bases). Germline-derived CDR1 and CDR2 are MNHEY and SVGAGI. CDR3 length: 13 amino acids. The ends were cut back, 8 bases at V and 3 bases at J, with 11 bases in the middle. The CDR3 bases are TGTGCCAGCTCTCAGGGAAACAATCAGCCCCAGCATTTT. It translates to CASSQGNNQPQHF.

The CDR3 loop is CASSRLSDRKNEKLFF. CDR3 in DNA: TGCGCCAGCAGCCGGCTTAGTGACAGGAAGAATGAAAAACTGTTTTTT. V gene TRBV4-1 combines with J gene TRBJ1-4, with D perhaps TRBD1 (6 bases). Trimming pared 4 bases from V and 5 bases from J, leaving 17 bases between. The germline V gene encodes CDR1 MGHRA and CDR2 YSYEKL. The CDR3 runs to 16 residues.

The chain links TRBV2 to TRBJ1-5, with 7 bases fitting TRBD1. The CDR3 is 14 residues long. The V segment lost 5 bases and the J segment 5 bases; nucleotides outside the gene matches: 6. Germline assignment: CDR1 SNHLY and CDR2 FYNNEI. As DNA, the CDR3 is TGTGCCAGCAGTCCCGGGACAGTCGATCAGCCCCAGCATTTT. Translating it yields CASSPGTVDQPQHF. Using reference TRBV2 and TRBJ1-5 for the parts outside the CDR3, the full variable domain is EPEVTQTPSHQVTQMGQEVILRCVPISNHLYFYWYRQILGQKVEFLVSFYNNEISEKSEIFDDQFSVERPDGSNFTLKIRSTKLEDSAMYFCASSPGTVDQPQHFGDGTRLSIL.

The chain couples TRBV7-9 to TRBJ2-7; 7 bases map to TRBD1. Germline V gene sequence: CDR1 SEHNR, CDR2 FQNEAQ (reference sequence). V shed 11 bases and J 3 bases; nucleotides not matched to a gene: 7. This CDR3 is built from 12 residues. The CDR3, as DNA: TGTGCCTCGGGACAGTACCTCTACGAGCAGTACTTC. It encodes CASGQYLYEQYF.